This T cell receptor (beta chain) was identified in a study of blood T cell repertoires in COVID-19. Assay: immunoSEQ multiplex PCR; the TCRdb copy retains only in-frame clones and omits some. The sample holds about 670,000 clones, 70% to 90% seen once. J gave up 0 bases and V 6 bases, and 4 bases lay outside the gene matches. This CDR3 comprises 14 residues. Germline loops: CDR1 SGHDN, CDR2 FVKESK. The V call is TRBV14, the J call TRBJ2-7, with TRBD2 identical over 8 bases. This clonotype was sampled from a woman aged 18-30 years with acute or convalescent COVID-19. Material: peripheral blood. The CDR3 sequence is CASSLAGSSYEQYF. The CDR3 region has the DNA TGTGCCAGCAGTTTAGCGGGGAGCTCCTACGAGCAGTACTTC.